Included here is one TCR beta chain sequence, with context. The antigen remains undetermined. This sample is drawn from a study of cytomegalovirus exposure and HLA in healthy donors. General study points: The study designated 150 or so TCR beta chains cytomegalovirus-associated. At a 0.05 false discovery rate, a later analysis found some 18,000 TCR beta sequences to be associated with HLA alleles. A later analysis linked a missense DCLRE1C variant to TCR beta V- and J-gene trimming.

Primers: 60 Vbeta forward and 13 Jbeta reverse. Authors' analysis steps: Per a later analysis, the number of unique TCR beta chains was about 78 million, of which 8.5 million to 11 million were shared. Profiling relied on immunoSEQ multiplex PCR, and the TCRdb table lists in-frame clones only, not all of them. The V and J calls and clone size were taken over from that table, and D and trimming were inferred from the DNA. Seen here are approximately 79,000 clones, about 79% observed once, and the top ten hold around 5.8%. V dropped 4 bases and J dropped 0; count of bases not matched to a gene: 4. This CDR3 spans 15 amino acids. Germline V gene lookup returns CDR1 SGHRS and CDR2 YFSETQ.

The chain combines TRBV5-1 with TRBJ1-2; 9 bases align to TRBD1. The TCR sequence derives from a male donor in good health and CMV-seropositive. Sequenced input: PBMCs. The CDR3 loop is CASSTGTGPNYGYTF. The CDR3 coding sequence is TGCGCCAGCAGCACTGGGACAGGGCCTAACTATGGCTACACCTTC. Supplemented by reference TRBV5-1 and TRBJ1-2, the full variable domain reads KAGVTQTPRYLIKTRGQQVTLSCSPISGHRSVSWYQQTPGQGLQFLFEYFSETQRNKGNFPGRFSGRQFSNSRSEMNVSTLELGDSALYLCASSTGTGPNYGYTFGSGTRLTVV.